The rows below give T cell receptor beta chains drawn from one sample of a study of spatial heterogeneity in lung cancer. TCRdb itself ran the 5' RACE reads through MiXCR, one entry per CDR3 protein. The data contain tens of thousands of distinct CDR3 sequences, roughly 8% of them singletons. Sequenced material: PBMCs, taken at surgery. The source of these receptors is a male donor with early-stage non-small cell lung cancer. The CDR3 runs from the conserved cysteine through the conserved F or W. The D gene is left open where the match is weak. Some rows have no size entry. The others give once, few or many, or a class for an expanded clone.

j_call | v_call | clone_size | d_call | cdr3_aa | cdr3_nt
TRBJ2-1 | TRBV14 | many | TRBD2 | CASSSQLAGDNEQFF | TGTGCCAGCAGCTCACAACTAGCGGGGGACAATGAGCAGTTCTTC
TRBJ1-1 | TRBV14 | many | NA | CASSLQGNTEAFF | TGTGCCAGCAGCTTACAGGGGAACACTGAAGCTTTCTTT
TRBJ2-3 | TRBV4-3 | many | TRBD2 | CASSQEASGGLDTQYF | TGCGCCAGCAGCCAAGAAGCTAGCGGGGGCTTAGATACGCAGTATTTT
TRBJ2-3 | TRBV9 | many | NA | CASSSSSGNTDTQYF | TGTGCCAGCAGCTCGTCCAGCGGAAACACAGATACGCAGTATTTT
TRBJ1-2 | TRBV29-1 | few | NA | CSVAEGDYGYTF | TGCAGCGTTGCAGAGGGAGACTATGGCTACACCTTC
TRBJ2-3 | TRBV30 | many | TRBD2 | CAWSGTRGIDTQYF | TGTGCCTGGAGCGGGACTAGGGGAATAGATACGCAGTATTTT
TRBJ1-1 | TRBV7-9 | many | TRBD1 | CASSLQGVNTEAFF | TGTGCCAGCAGCTTGCAGGGGGTAAACACTGAAGCTTTCTTT
TRBJ2-6 | TRBV5-6 | many | NA | CASSLLVRVYSGANVLTF | TGTGCCAGCAGCTTGTTGGTCAGGGTCTATTCTGGGGCCAACGTCCTGACTTTC
TRBJ2-1 | TRBV20-1 | many | TRBD2 | CSARRSGRHNEQFF | TGCAGTGCTAGAAGAAGCGGGAGGCACAATGAGCAGTTCTTC
TRBJ1-5 | TRBV6-5 | many | NA | CASREGRHSNQPQHF | TGTGCCAGCAGAGAAGGACGGCATAGCAATCAGCCCCAGCATTTT
TRBJ2-2 | TRBV4-2 | NA | NA | CASSQDASGPGELFF | TGTGCCAGCAGCCAAGACGCCTCGGGACCCGGGGAGCTGTTTTTT
TRBJ2-3 | TRBV20-1 | few | NA | CSAEVGAFGTDTQYF | TGCAGTGCTGAGGTGGGGGCGTTTGGCACAGATACGCAGTATTTT
TRBJ1-2 | TRBV29-1 | many | TRBD1 | CSGAQGASFGYTF | TGCAGCGGGGCACAGGGGGCCAGTTTTGGCTACACCTTC
TRBJ2-1 | TRBV6-2/TRBV6-3 | NA | TRBD2 | CASIRGGGNEQFF | TGTGCCAGCATCAGGGGCGGGGGGAATGAGCAGTTCTTC
TRBJ2-1 | TRBV12-3/TRBV12-4 | few | NA | CASSPRGAGRFNEQFF | TGTGCCAGCAGTCCTCGGGGGGCAGGTCGTTTCAATGAGCAGTTCTTC
TRBJ2-2 | TRBV29-1 | many | NA | CSVEGWAGSTGELFF | TGCAGCGTTGAAGGTTGGGCAGGGAGTACCGGGGAGCTGTTTTTT
TRBJ1-1 | TRBV2 | few | NA | CASSDLGTEAFF | TGTGCCAGTAGTGATTTGGGCACTGAAGCTTTCTTT
TRBJ2-2 | TRBV2 | few | NA | CASSENEGANTGELFF | TGTGCCAGCAGTGAAAATGAAGGGGCCAACACCGGGGAGCTGTTTTTT
TRBJ1-2 | TRBV7-6 | many | NA | CASSLDQGPYGYTF | TGTGCCAGCAGCTTAGATCAGGGTCCCTATGGCTACACCTTC
TRBJ1-3 | TRBV29-1 | NA | NA | CSVEDRKGYTIYF | TGCAGCGTTGAAGATCGGAAGGGATACACCATATATTTT
TRBJ2-1 | TRBV12-3/TRBV12-4 | few | NA | CASSLGANEQFF | TGTGCCAGCAGTTTGGGGGCTAATGAGCAGTTCTTC
TRBJ2-3 | TRBV9 | many | NA | CASSVRGGSSTDTQYF | TGTGCCAGCAGCGTAAGGGGCGGGTCAAGCACAGATACGCAGTATTTT
TRBJ2-1 | TRBV7-2 | many | TRBD2 | CASSFAGLAGGASYNEQFF | TGTGCCAGCAGCTTCGCCGGACTAGCGGGAGGGGCCTCCTACAATGAGCAGTTCTTC
TRBJ2-1 | TRBV20-1 | few | TRBD2 | CSPSGANYNEQFF | TGCAGCCCTAGCGGGGCTAACTACAATGAGCAGTTCTTC
TRBJ1-3 | TRBV7-2 | many | NA | CASSEGNSGNTIYF | TGTGCCAGCAGCGAGGGCAACTCTGGAAACACCATATATTTT
TRBJ2-2 | TRBV20-1 | many | TRBD1 | CSAHRPGQGAMSGELFF | TGCAGTGCTCACCGACCGGGACAGGGGGCGATGTCCGGGGAGCTGTTTTTT
TRBJ1-2 | TRBV7-2 | NA | TRBD1 | CASSPKGQGRGYTF | TGTGCCAGCAGCCCCAAAGGACAGGGAAGAGGCTACACCTTC
TRBJ2-3 | TRBV20-1 | many | TRBD2 | CSASLASGTTDTQYF | TGCAGTGCTAGCTTGGCTAGCGGAACCACAGATACGCAGTATTTT
TRBJ2-3 | TRBV27 | many | NA | CASSLGHRAHTDTQYF | TGTGCCAGCAGTCTGGGGCACAGGGCTCACACAGATACGCAGTATTTT
TRBJ2-5 | TRBV2 | many | TRBD1 | CASSGPGGPKETQYF | TGTGCCAGCAGTGGCCCAGGGGGCCCCAAAGAGACCCAGTACTTC
TRBJ1-5 | TRBV4-3 | many | NA | CASSQDSTVLKPQHF | TGCGCCAGCAGCCAAGACTCGACGGTTCTTAAGCCCCAGCATTTT
TRBJ2-2 | TRBV7-3 | many | NA | CASSLYPTGELFF | TGTGCCAGCAGCTTATACCCCACCGGGGAGCTGTTTTTT
TRBJ1-2 | TRBV5-1 | few | NA | CASSLKSGWKGYTF | TGCGCCAGCAGCTTGAAGTCCGGGTGGAAGGGCTACACCTTC
TRBJ1-2 | TRBV7-9 | many | NA | CASSPRGGADYGYTF | TGTGCCAGCAGCCCAAGGGGGGGAGCGGACTATGGCTACACCTTC
TRBJ2-6 | TRBV18 | many | NA | CASVLSGANVLTF | TGTGCCAGTGTGCTCTCTGGGGCCAACGTCCTGACTTTC
TRBJ1-1 | TRBV6-6 | many | NA | CASRPPGTLNTEAFF | TGTGCCAGCAGGCCGCCCGGGACACTGAACACTGAAGCTTTCTTT
TRBJ2-3 | TRBV6-6 | few | TRBD2 | CASSYSGTNTDTQYF | TGTGCCAGCAGTTACTCAGGGACTAACACAGATACGCAGTATTTT
TRBJ1-1 | TRBV29-1 | many | NA | CSAAKISEAFF | TGCAGCGCCGCCAAGATTTCCGAAGCTTTCTTT
TRBJ1-1 | TRBV27 | many | TRBD1 | CASSLGGQGAIDTEAFF | TGTGCCAGCAGCCTTGGGGGACAGGGGGCTATCGACACTGAAGCTTTCTTT
TRBJ1-2 | TRBV7-9 | NA | NA | CASSLQTGSLPHYTF | TGTGCCAGCAGCTTACAAACAGGGAGTCTACCTCACTACACCTTC
TRBJ1-2 | TRBV7-2 | NA | TRBD1 | CASRGQTNYGYTF | TGTGCCAGCAGGGGACAGACTAACTATGGCTACACCTTC
TRBJ2-1 | TRBV5-1 | few | NA | CASSQDRLNEQFF | TGCGCCAGCAGCCAGGACAGACTTAATGAGCAGTTCTTC
TRBJ2-1 | TRBV20-1 | many | TRBD2 | CSASPSGGNEQFF | TGCAGTGCTAGTCCTAGCGGGGGCAATGAGCAGTTCTTC
TRBJ2-3 | TRBV20-1 | many | NA | CSATRPSDTQYF | TGCAGTGCTACCCGCCCTAGCGATACGCAGTATTTT
TRBJ2-1 | TRBV10-3 | few | TRBD2 | CAISELEAGSNEQFF | TGTGCCATCAGTGAGTTGGAAGCGGGGAGTAATGAGCAGTTCTTC
TRBJ2-7 | TRBV20-1 | NA | TRBD2 | CSATQGLAREQYF | TGCAGTGCTACGCAAGGACTAGCGCGAGAGCAGTACTTC
TRBJ2-3 | TRBV12-3/TRBV12-4 | NA | NA | CASTTRNGRTDTQYF | TGTGCCAGCACCACCCGTAACGGACGCACAGATACGCAGTATTTT
TRBJ2-7 | TRBV6-1 | many | TRBD1 | CASSLDRSYEQYF | TGTGCCAGCAGCCTGGACAGGAGCTACGAGCAGTACTTC
TRBJ1-4 | TRBV4-3 | few | TRBD1 | CASSQEGDSRVRTNEKLFF | TGCGCCAGCAGCCAAGAGGGGGACAGTCGGGTGCGAACTAATGAAAAACTGTTTTTT
TRBJ1-1 | TRBV4-3 | NA | NA | CASSQLGLNTEAFF | TGCGCCAGCAGCCAGCTGGGGTTGAACACTGAAGCTTTCTTT
TRBJ2-3 | TRBV27 | many | NA | CASSFGGQGADTQYF | TGTGCCAGCAGTTTCGGCGGCCAGGGTGCAGATACGCAGTATTTT
TRBJ2-1 | TRBV6-5 | few | NA | CASSLEAGTSYNEQFF | TGTGCCAGCAGTTTGGAAGCGGGTACTTCCTACAATGAGCAGTTCTTC
TRBJ2-1 | TRBV7-2 | many | NA | CASSLNLRTVPHAYNEQFF | TGTGCCAGCAGCTTAAATTTAAGGACAGTCCCACATGCCTACAATGAGCAGTTCTTC
TRBJ2-2 | TRBV11-3 | many | NA | CASSHAVNTGELFF | TGTGCCAGCAGCCACGCGGTGAACACCGGGGAGCTGTTTTTT
TRBJ2-7 | TRBV27 | many | TRBD1 | CASLDRGLNEQYF | TGTGCCAGCCTTGACAGGGGGCTGAACGAGCAGTACTTC
TRBJ1-6 | TRBV24-1 | many | TRBD1 | CATSARTGQF | TGTGCCACCAGTGCCCGGACAGGGCAATTT
TRBJ1-5 | TRBV6-5 | many | NA | CASSNTGNQPQHF | TGTGCCAGCAGTAATACAGGCAATCAGCCCCAGCATTTT
TRBJ1-1 | TRBV5-6 | many | NA | CASSLYKGIVNTEAFF | TGTGCCAGCAGCTTGTATAAGGGCATAGTGAACACTGAAGCTTTCTTT
TRBJ2-1 | TRBV24-1 | many | TRBD2 | CATSAGLAIYNEQFF | TGTGCCACCAGTGCAGGACTAGCGATTTACAATGAGCAGTTCTTC